These T cell receptor beta chains were read from a single sample in a study of OX40 agonist ivuxolimab in advanced cancers. The repertoire was sequenced with immunoSEQ multiplex PCR; TCRdb's copy has only in-frame clones and lacks some. The table lists 100,000 or so clones, about 92% of them singletons. The sample in question was CD4+ or CD8+ T cells sorted from blood, obtained in a trial of the OX40 agonist ivuxolimab. All receptors come from an adult with an advanced solid tumor such as melanoma, head and neck, liver or kidney cancer. Both conserved end residues are trimmed from each CDR3.

TRBJ2-7,TRBV29-1,SVEVGASYEQY
TRBJ2-7,TRBV6-6,ASSDLAGTRYEQY
TRBJ1-5,TRBV5-6,ASSLARQGSGQPQH
TRBJ1-1,TRBV19,ASRDRVWTEAF
TRBJ2-7,TRBV28,ASSFPPGGSKEQY
TRBJ2-1,TRBV27,ASSAQLASSYNEQF
TRBJ2-2,TRBV6-6,ASSKRETAGELF
TRBJ2-3,TRBV9,ASVPSGDTDTQY
TRBJ2-4,TRBV9,ASSTGSGNIQY
TRBJ2-1,TRBV9,ASSARNGTSGSSDEQF
TRBJ1-2,TRBV9,ASRGQGGGYGYT
TRBJ1-2,TRBV7-6,ASSLESWDGYT
TRBJ2-7,TRBV5-1,ASSLTGLKEQY
TRBJ1-1,TRBV5-4,ASSLMGANTEAF
TRBJ2-5,TRBV5-1,ASSLYELAGVFRETQY
TRBJ1-1,TRBV30,AWRLSMNTEAF
TRBJ1-2,TRBV10-2,ASSEAGWDYGYT
TRBJ2-5,TRBV11-2,ASSSRETQY
TRBJ2-5,TRBV28,ASSPSGGRLETQY
TRBJ2-5,TRBV13,ASSFTGLSETQY
TRBJ2-2,TRBV5-6,ASSLRVAWGTGELF
TRBJ2-7,TRBV25-1,ASGLRGSYEQY
TRBJ2-7,TRBV2,ASSAAGQFEQY
TRBJ1-1,TRBV4-3,ASSQARGNTEAF
TRBJ2-1,TRBV30,AWSAGGNEQF
TRBJ1-2,TRBV4-3,ASSQDWILYGYT
TRBJ2-5,TRBV7-9,ASSWNRGSETQY
TRBJ2-2,TRBV19,ASSFLAGVLNTGELF
TRBJ2-4,TRBV11-2,ASSLYGQGTTKNIQY
TRBJ1-1,TRBV5-1,ASSLGNSHTEAF
TRBJ2-7,TRBV14,ASSQETGYYEQY
TRBJ1-5,TRBV9,ASSPAGGDQPQH
TRBJ1-4,TRBV4-3,ASSRRGSEKLF